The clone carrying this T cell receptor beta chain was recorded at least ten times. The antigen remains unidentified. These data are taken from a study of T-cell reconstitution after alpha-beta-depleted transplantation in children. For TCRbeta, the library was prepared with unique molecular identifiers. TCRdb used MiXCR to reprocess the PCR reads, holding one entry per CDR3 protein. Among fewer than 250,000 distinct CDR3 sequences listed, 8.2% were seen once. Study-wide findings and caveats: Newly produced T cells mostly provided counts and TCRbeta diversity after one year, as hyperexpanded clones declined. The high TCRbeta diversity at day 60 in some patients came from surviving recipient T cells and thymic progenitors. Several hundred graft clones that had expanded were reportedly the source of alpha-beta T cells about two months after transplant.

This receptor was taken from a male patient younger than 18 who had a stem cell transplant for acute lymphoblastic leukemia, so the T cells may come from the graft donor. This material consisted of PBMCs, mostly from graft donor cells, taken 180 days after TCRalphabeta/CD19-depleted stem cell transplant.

Here the CDR3 DNA reads TGTGCCAGCTCACCACTTGTTCAGATCAATTCACCCCTCCACTTT. This codes for CASSPLVQINSPLHF. The chain employs TRBV18 and TRBJ1-6; no firm D call. Germline V gene data show CDR1 as KGHSH and CDR2 as LQKENI. Trimming cost V 1 base and J 7 bases, with 11 bases left between them. The CDR3 runs to 15 residues.